The sequence of this T cell receptor (beta chain) was determined in a study of T cell repertoires in cytomegalovirus infection. At the level of the study: Selection of CMV epitopes for the study included recently identified HLA-C-restricted and well-studied HLA-B-restricted ones. Shared public TCR beta signatures pointed to both CMV infection and a matching HLA type. Study outcomes and limitations: Cumulative public TCR beta family frequency identified CMV carriers with the relevant HLA. CMV-specific TCR beta clonotypes restricted by HLA-C were the ones dominating the ex vivo response.

Comment on this clonotype: Antigen unknown.

TCRdb independently ran MiXCR on the reads; one entry per CDR3 protein. The sample includes about 770,000 distinct CDR3 sequences, around 29% of them seen just once. The CDR3 is 12 amino acids. The V gene's germline CDR1 is SGHDN and CDR2 FVKESK. Trimming pared 4 bases from V and 9 bases from J, leaving 10 bases between. Material: cultured CD8+ T cells from PBMCs, obtained from culture after CMV antigen stimulation. The receptor comes from a human donor in good health (CMV status not recorded). Some clones in this sample may be carry-over from other donors' samples. The rearrangement links TRBV14 to TRBJ2-1; D gene uncertain. This CDR3 reads CASSLKRTEQFF. The DNA of the CDR3 is TGTGCCAGCAGCCTCAAACGGACTGAGCAGTTCTTC.